Described below is a single T cell receptor (beta chain) sequence and its context. Its antigen is currently unknown. TCRdb passed the reads through MiXCR, listing each CDR3 protein once. The data contain nearly 450,000 distinct CDR3 sequences, approximately 32% of them singletons. The sample originates from a study of T cell repertoires in cytomegalovirus infection. About the research overall: Signatures in public TCR beta sequences pointed to both CMV infection and matching HLA type.

Study observations and caveats: Ex vivo, HLA-C-restricted CMV-specific TCR beta clonotypes prevailed over the rest of the response. Carriers of CMV plus the relevant HLA were identified by cumulative public TCR beta family frequency.

This CDR3 contains 20 residues. J lost 3 bases, V lost 5 bases, and 19 bases had no gene match. CDR1 SGHVS and CDR2 FQNEAQ come from the germline V gene. The chain links TRBV7-8 to TRBJ2-1, with 10 positions matching TRBD2. This receptor was identified in a human donor in good health (CMV status not recorded). Some clones in this sample may be carry-over from other donors' samples. Sequencing was performed on PBMCs. CDR3 bases: TGTGCCAGCAGCGTAGTTACGATAGCGGGGGGCGCGGGGTTCTACAATGAGCAGTTCTTC. Its translation: CASSVVTIAGGAGFYNEQFF.